This is a list of T cell receptor beta chains from one sample in a study of tumor-infiltrating lymphocytes in primary liver carcinoma. TCRdb analysed the multiplex PCR reads with MiXCR anew, one entry per CDR3 protein. This table holds around 99,000 distinct CDR3 sequences, about 73% found once. Sample: tumor-adjacent normal liver tissue. The receptors were gathered from a man aged 35-49 years with primary liver carcinoma and hepatitis B virus infection. The CDR3 runs from the conserved cysteine through the conserved F or W. A D gene is named only where the DNA matches it firmly. Size is stated for part of the rows, as once, few or many counts, or as a class when the clone is expanded.

j_gene: TRBJ2-3; v_gene: TRBV6-5; d_gene: .; abundance: .; CDR3aa: CASSCDGRTDTQYF; CDR3nt: TGTGCCAGCAGTTGCGATGGGAGGACAGATACGCAGTATTTT
j_gene: TRBJ1-5; v_gene: TRBV7-9; d_gene: TRBD1; abundance: .; CDR3aa: CDSSLRAGGHTQHF; CDR3nt: TGTGACAGCAGCTTAAGGGCAGGGGGACATACGCAGCATTTT
j_gene: TRBJ2-2; v_gene: TRBV29-1; d_gene: .; abundance: .; CDR3aa: CSVEISGGVSTGELFF; CDR3nt: TGCAGCGTTGAAATTAGTGGGGGAGTGAGCACCGGGGAGCTGTTTTTT
j_gene: TRBJ1-5; v_gene: TRBV5-6; d_gene: TRBD1; abundance: many; CDR3aa: CASSSRHRGFSNQPQHF; CDR3nt: TGTGCCAGCAGCTCGCGGCACAGGGGATTTAGCAATCAGCCCCAGCATTTT
j_gene: TRBJ2-1; v_gene: TRBV11-2; d_gene: .; abundance: .; CDR3aa: CTSSNQGIEQFF; CDR3nt: TGTACTAGCAGCAATCAGGGGATTGAGCAGTTCTTC
j_gene: TRBJ2-5; v_gene: TRBV10-3; d_gene: .; abundance: .; CDR3aa: CAISESRNRETQYF; CDR3nt: TGTGCCATCAGTGAGTCTAGAAACCGAGAGACCCAGTACTTC
j_gene: TRBJ2-1; v_gene: TRBV6-5; d_gene: .; abundance: many; CDR3aa: CASSYPTSAGHEQFF; CDR3nt: TGTGCCAGCAGTTATCCCACATCGGCAGGCCACGAGCAGTTCTTC
j_gene: TRBJ1-2; v_gene: TRBV29-1; d_gene: TRBD1; abundance: .; CDR3aa: CSVLPGQGNYGYAF; CDR3nt: TGCAGCGTTCTGCCGGGACAGGGTAACTATGGCTACGCCTTC
j_gene: TRBJ2-5; v_gene: TRBV5-4; d_gene: TRBD1; abundance: .; CDR3aa: CASMDRPEKTQYF; CDR3nt: TGTGCCAGCATGGACAGGCCCGAGAAGACACAGTACTTC
j_gene: TRBJ2-7; v_gene: TRBV11-2; d_gene: .; abundance: few; CDR3aa: CANSLTEGAYDQYF; CDR3nt: TGTGCCAACAGCTTAACCGAGGGAGCCTACGATCAGTACTTC
j_gene: TRBJ1-1; v_gene: TRBV7-9; d_gene: .; abundance: few; CDR3aa: CASSFPTAYEAFF; CDR3nt: TGTGCCAGCAGCTTTCCCACCGCTTATGAAGCTTTCTTT
j_gene: TRBJ1-1; v_gene: TRBV6-6; d_gene: TRBD1; abundance: .; CDR3aa: CASSGQADTDAFF; CDR3nt: TGTGCCAGCAGTGGACAGGCCGACACTGACGCTTTCTTT
j_gene: TRBJ2-1; v_gene: TRBV11-2; d_gene: TRBD1; abundance: once; CDR3aa: CVSSLGQGNEQFF; CDR3nt: TGTGTCAGCAGCTTAGGACAGGGGAATGAGCAGTTTTTC
j_gene: TRBJ2-2; v_gene: TRBV12-3/TRBV12-4; d_gene: .; abundance: many; CDR3aa: CASTEVPNTGELFF; CDR3nt: TGTGCCAGCACGGAAGTTCCCAACACCGGGGAGCTGTTTTTT
j_gene: TRBJ1-6; v_gene: TRBV2; d_gene: .; abundance: once; CDR3aa: CASSGGVDSYNSPLHF; CDR3nt: TGTGCCAGCAGTGGGGGTGTGGATTCCTATAATTCACCCCTCCACTTT
j_gene: TRBJ2-7; v_gene: TRBV11-1; d_gene: .; abundance: once; CDR3aa: CASSLELGSYEKYF; CDR3nt: TGTGCCAGCAGCTTAGAGTTGGGCTCATACGAGAAGTACTTC
j_gene: TRBJ1-1; v_gene: TRBV11-2; d_gene: .; abundance: .; CDR3aa: CVSSLGMNTEAFF; CDR3nt: TGTGTCAGCAGCTTAGGCATGAACACTGAAGCTTTCTTT
j_gene: TRBJ2-3; v_gene: TRBV4-2; d_gene: TRBD2; abundance: many; CDR3aa: CASSGRMAGGADTQYF; CDR3nt: TGTGCCAGCAGCGGTCGAATGGCGGGAGGGGCAGATACGCAGTATTTT
j_gene: TRBJ2-1; v_gene: TRBV19; d_gene: TRBD2; abundance: .; CDR3aa: CASSMVTSVYNEQFF; CDR3nt: TGTGCCAGTAGTATGGTGACTAGCGTGTACAATGAGCAGTTCTTC
j_gene: TRBJ2-5; v_gene: TRBV29-1; d_gene: .; abundance: .; CDR3aa: CGVERYIGETQYF; CDR3nt: TGCGGCGTTGAGCGGTACATTGGTGAGACCCAGTACTTC
j_gene: TRBJ2-1; v_gene: TRBV29-1; d_gene: .; abundance: .; CDR3aa: CSTQDSYNEQFF; CDR3nt: TGCAGTACACAGGACTCCTACAATGAGCAGTTCTTC
j_gene: TRBJ2-5; v_gene: TRBV4-1; d_gene: .; abundance: many; CDR3aa: CASSQGPIQGQETQYF; CDR3nt: TGCGCCAGCAGCCAGGGTCCCATACAGGGCCAAGAGACCCAGTACTTC
j_gene: TRBJ2-3; v_gene: TRBV2; d_gene: .; abundance: .; CDR3aa: CAISRAWFGSTDTQYF; CDR3nt: TGTGCCATCAGTAGGGCGTGGTTCGGAAGCACAGATACGCAGTATTTT
j_gene: TRBJ2-7; v_gene: TRBV6-6; d_gene: .; abundance: once; CDR3aa: CACSCSRADYEQYF; CDR3nt: TGTGCCTGCAGTTGCTCGAGAGCGGACTACGAGCAGTACTTC
j_gene: TRBJ1-2; v_gene: TRBV11-2; d_gene: TRBD1; abundance: once; CDR3aa: CASITTGVYGCTF; CDR3nt: TGTGCCAGCATCACTACAGGGGTCTATGGCTGCACCTTC
j_gene: TRBJ2-1; v_gene: TRBV4-1; d_gene: .; abundance: .; CDR3aa: CASSLYDNEQLF; CDR3nt: TGCGCCAGCAGCCTTTATGATAATGAGCAGCTCTTC
j_gene: TRBJ2-1; v_gene: TRBV6-1; d_gene: TRBD1; abundance: many; CDR3aa: CASSGSQGAWYEQFF; CDR3nt: TGTGCCAGCAGTGGTAGTCAGGGGGCTTGGTATGAGCAGTTCTTC
j_gene: TRBJ2-7; v_gene: TRBV11-2; d_gene: .; abundance: .; CDR3aa: CTSTLTDTAYEQYF; CDR3nt: TGTACCAGCACCTTGACTGACACTGCCTACGAGCAGTACTTC
j_gene: TRBJ2-5; v_gene: TRBV11-2; d_gene: .; abundance: medium-sized; CDR3aa: CASSFISIQETQYF; CDR3nt: TGTGCCAGCAGCTTTATCTCCATCCAAGAGACCCAGTACTTC
j_gene: TRBJ2-3; v_gene: TRBV11-2; d_gene: .; abundance: .; CDR3aa: CASSPPGWRGTYTQYF; CDR3nt: TGTGCCAGCAGCCCCCCAGGATGGAGAGGAACATATACGCAGTATTTT
j_gene: TRBJ2-2; v_gene: TRBV11-2; d_gene: TRBD2; abundance: .; CDR3aa: CTSSLGVTSVTGELFF; CDR3nt: TGTACCAGCAGCTTAGGGGTGACTAGCGTCACCGGGGAGCTGTTTTTT
j_gene: TRBJ2-3; v_gene: TRBV29-1; d_gene: .; abundance: many; CDR3aa: CSVFTGEGTDTQYF; CDR3nt: TGCAGCGTTTTTACAGGGGAGGGGACAGATACGCAGTATTTT
j_gene: TRBJ2-3; v_gene: TRBV11-3; d_gene: .; abundance: .; CDR3aa: CVSSLDPRDTQYF; CDR3nt: TGTGTCAGCAGCTTAGATCCGAGAGATACGCAGTATTTT
j_gene: TRBJ2-7; v_gene: TRBV13; d_gene: .; abundance: many; CDR3aa: CASSTRDRSYEQYF; CDR3nt: TGTGCCAGCAGTACCCGGGACCGTTCCTACGAGCAGTACTTC
j_gene: TRBJ2-1; v_gene: TRBV12-3/TRBV12-4; d_gene: .; abundance: .; CDR3aa: CASSADGSIYNEQFF; CDR3nt: TGTGCCAGCAGTGCTGACGGGAGTATCTACAATGAACAGTTCTTC
j_gene: TRBJ2-7; v_gene: TRBV12-3/TRBV12-4; d_gene: TRBD1; abundance: many; CDR3aa: CASSSQQGSEQYF; CDR3nt: TGTGCCAGCAGTTCCCAACAGGGGTCCGAGCAGTACTTC
j_gene: TRBJ2-5; v_gene: TRBV5-4; d_gene: .; abundance: many; CDR3aa: CASSLGLGNQETQYF; CDR3nt: TGTGCCAGCAGCTTAGGTCTCGGAAACCAAGAGACCCAGTACTTC
j_gene: TRBJ2-2; v_gene: TRBV2; d_gene: .; abundance: .; CDR3aa: CASSESWTGELFF; CDR3nt: TGTGCCAGCAGTGAAAGCTGGACCGGGGAGCTGTTTTTT